Included here is one TCR beta chain sequence, with context. Its antigen is currently not known. Base qualities are not provided; no much larger clone lies one nucleotide away. For repertoire sequencing, the TCR beta CDR3 regions were amplified from RNA transcripts. The first round of RT-PCR was done with HTBI primers and the Qiagen OneStep RT-PCR kit, and was followed by a second round of multiplex PCR, then size selection and purification. Libraries were sequenced on an Illumina HiSeq2000 using paired-end 100 bp reads. Per the source publication's procedure: SOAPnuke was used for read processing, and reads with adapters, uncalled bases, a mean Phred below 15, or no exact constant-primer or identifier match were discarded. High-quality paired reads were merged with COPE v1.2.5. Clonotypes were defined as unique nucleotide sequences and were aligned to IMGT TRB V, D and J references using MiTCR v1.1. The analysis was limited to V-J combinations with a frequency above 0.0001, which together covered 99.2% of the repertoires. For each V-J combination, a TCR clonal expansion and chaos score was defined as the ratio of F50 clonal expansion to chaos observed in the TCRdist matrix. Welch's t-statistics and random forest were used to reduce features to over ten V-J combinations, which were fed into a naive Bayes classifier. The Morisita-Horn index was used to measure how similar the thyroid and blood repertoires were. Starting from the raw public reads, TCRdb applied fastp trimming at Q25, assembled clones with MiXCR and retained in-frame beta chains. Each CDR3 protein appears once, grouped with its most common genes and DNA. It is TCRdb's table, rather than the study itself, that gives the V and J calls and clone size. The sample table shows more than 40,000 distinct CDR3 sequences, and 50% are seen once. The ten largest clones add up to roughly 21% of the sample.

These data belong to a study of Graves' ophthalmopathy and Graves' hyperthyroidism (dated by TCRdb to 2016 to 2019). Context from the whole study: Peripheral blood samples were taken at the time of initial diagnosis, before any treatment was given. Once sampling was done, hyperthyroidism patients were given methimazole at a starting dose of 30 mg daily, while ophthalmopathy patients were given high-dose intravenous methylprednisolone. The study used signatures of the TCR beta repertoire to tell Graves' ophthalmopathy apart from Graves' hyperthyroidism and to predict which patients would progress to ophthalmopathy. In over 5 hyperthyroidism patients, the T-cell repertoire of thyroid tissue was compared with the T-cell repertoire of blood. To explore V-J signatures that distinguish ophthalmopathy from hyperthyroidism, a discovery set of more than 90 patients was enrolled, made up of 40 to 45 with ophthalmopathy and under 65 with stable hyperthyroidism. For independent validation, a separate cohort was made up of 18 hyperthyroidism patients plus 17 patients who later progressed from hyperthyroidism to ophthalmopathy. In total, 120 to 150 blood samples were TCR-sequenced: 40 to 45 ophthalmopathy, about 75 hyperthyroidism and some 17 hyperthyroidism-to-ophthalmopathy patients. General conclusions and limits of the study: Most expanded thyroid clonotypes with frequency above 0.001 were also detected in blood, suggesting blood repertoires may reflect the thyroid immune response. No statistical method was used to predetermine the sample size, and group allocation was not hidden from the investigators. In validation, the model predicted ophthalmopathy progression with more than 70% sensitivity and roughly 78% specificity; roughly 11 predicted patients were CT-confirmed with GO in a median of approximately six months. The 13-signature model separated ophthalmopathy from stable hyperthyroidism with approximately 90% sensitivity and just under 84% specificity in cross-validation, and 80%/75% in the test set.

Patients with ophthalmopathy had moderately to severely active disease, with a Clinical Activity Score of 3 or more, a NOSPECS grade of 4 or more, and a disease duration of less than 3 months. Patients with other autoimmune diseases, uncontrolled infections, pregnancy or lactation were excluded from the study. Clinical symptoms, serum thyroxine, TRAb, thyroid ultrasound and orbital computed tomography formed the basis of the diagnosis. Using Ficoll-Paque density gradient centrifugation, PBMCs were isolated from 8.5 to 10 ml of fresh peripheral blood. Trizol reagent was used to extract the total RNA, and its quality was then checked on an Agilent 2100 Bioanalyzer. CDR3 length: 16 amino acids, cysteine to phenylalanine. The CDR3 DNA has 48 bases and is translated from base 1. Trimming takes 3 bases from V and 3 bases from J, and the germline ends sit 21 bases apart. The germline V gene (reference sequence) sets CDR1 to DFQATT and CDR2 to SNEGSKA.

The TCR comes from an adult man with Graves' ophthalmopathy. Input material: peripheral blood. The chain couples TRBV20-1 to TRBJ2-7; the D gene is perhaps TRBD2, from 5 matching bases. The nucleotide sequence reads as follows: TGCAGTGCTAGCGAGGGTAGAAGCGCACGAATCTACGAGCAGTACTTC. Its amino acids are CSASEGRSARIYEQYF.